Below are 14 T cell receptor beta chains sequenced from a single sample in a study of T cells after yellow fever vaccination (dated by TCRdb to between 2018 and 2020). Library preparation used 5' RACE. The sample was run on an Illumina HiSeq 2500. The raw public data were reprocessed by TCRdb itself: fastp quality trimming at Q25, MiXCR clonotype calling, in-frame beta chains only. For every CDR3 protein sequence, its rows merge into one entry that carries the most common genes and DNA. For this sample the table gives more than 450,000 distinct CDR3 sequences, of which about a fifth were detected only once. The ten largest clones add up to roughly a sixth of the sample. The treatment or condition label, as the study defines it: live attenuated yellow fever vaccine strain. Sequencing used PBMCs, obtained about 21 days after the first yellow fever vaccination. The receptors were gathered from a man between 18 and 35 years old who received the YFV17D yellow fever vaccine.

The V call is TRBV6-2 or TRBV6-3, the J call TRBJ2-7; 10 bases align to TRBD2. The CDR3 sequence is 15 residues long. CDR1 and CDR2 from the germline V gene are MNHEY and SVGEGT. V shed 5 bases and J 3 bases; nucleotides not matched to a gene: 7. The CDR3 nucleotides read TGTGCCAGCAGTCGGACTAGCGGAGTGTACTACGAGCAGTACGTC. Translation gives CASSRTSGVYYEQYV.

This clonotype was observed a few times. The gene calls are TRBV15 and TRBJ2-7, with D unresolved. Per the germline V gene, CDR1 is LNHNV and CDR2 is YYDKDF (reference sequence). Trimming pared 0 bases from V and 7 bases from J, leaving 16 bases between. CDR3 length: 15 residues. In DNA, the CDR3 is TGTGCCACCAGCAGAGATTCACGGCAGCGCGGTGAGCAGTACTTC. This translates into CATSRDSRQRGEQYF.

The rearrangement joins TRBV7-3 to TRBJ1-1, with D hard to call. The CDR3 loop spans 13 amino acids. Germline V gene sequence: CDR1 SGHTA, CDR2 FQGTGA. V dropped 1 base and J dropped 4 bases, with 7 bases sitting between them. CDR3 in amino acids: CASSLMRGTEAFF. CDR3 in DNA: TGTGCCAGCAGCTTAATGCGGGGCACTGAAGCTTTCTTT.

The chain is built from TRBV6-5 and TRBJ1-1, with D unclear. Trimming took off 0 bases at V and 6 bases at J, with 8 bases between the two ends. This CDR3 comprises 13 residues. The germline CDR1 and CDR2 sequences are MNHEY and SVGAGI. CDR3 amino acids: CASSYSYGAEAFF. CDR3 sequence (DNA): TGTGCCAGCAGTTACTCGTACGGTGCTGAAGCTTTCTTT.

This clonotype came up a few times. This rearrangement joins TRBV5-5 to TRBJ1-2, with 12 bases fitting TRBD1. The CDR3 spans 17 residues. CDR1 and CDR2 from the germline V gene are SGHKS and YYEKEE (reference sequence). V gave up 4 bases and J gave up 3 bases; unmatched junction bases: 10. CDR3 sequence: CASSDPGQGARYYGYTF. The CDR3 DNA sequence: TGTGCCAGCAGCGATCCGGGACAGGGGGCGAGATACTATGGCTACACCTTC. Using reference TRBV5-5 and TRBJ1-2 for the parts outside the CDR3, the full variable domain is DAGVTQSPTHLIKTRGQQVTLRCSPISGHKSVSWYQQVLGQGPQFIFQYYEKEERGRGNFPDRFSARQFPNYSSELNVNALLLGDSALYLCASSDPGQGARYYGYTFGSGTRLTVV.

The chain combines TRBV5-1 with TRBJ1-2, with a tentative D call TRBD1 (6 bases). The V gene's germline CDR1 is SGHRS and CDR2 YFSETQ. Trimming cost V 4 bases and J 6 bases, with 19 bases left between them. CDR3 size: 15 residues. Here the CDR3 DNA reads TGCGCCAGCAGCCGGGTTGGACAGCCTAAGGATGGCTACACCTTC. It specifies CASSRVGQPKDGYTF.

There are a few counts of this clonotype. The chain couples TRBV11-1 to TRBJ2-3; TRBD1 aligns across 9 bases. V shed 5 bases and J 0 bases; nucleotides not matched to a gene: 12. This CDR3 spans 18 amino acids. Germline V CDR1 and CDR2: SGHAT, FQDESV (reference sequence). As DNA, the CDR3 is TGTGCCAGCAGCCAGGGACAGGGAAGAGTGTCAAGCACAGATACGCAGTATTTT. Translating gives CASSQGQGRVSSTDTQYF.

This clonotype was counted between two and nine times. The chain carries TRBV18 and TRBJ2-1, with 10 bases matching TRBD1. J lost 6 bases, V lost 8 bases, and 7 bases had no gene match. The V gene's germline CDR1 is KGHSH and CDR2 LQKENI. This CDR3 contains 14 residues. CDR3 residues: CASLTGGEPNEQFF. The CDR3 bases are TGTGCCAGCCTGACAGGGGGCGAGCCCAATGAGCAGTTCTTC.

The CDR3 DNA sequence: TGTGCCAGCAGGGAGGGACGGATTATACCCAATCAGCCCCAGCATTTT. Protein sequence: CASREGRIIPNQPQHF. The chain links TRBV6-2 or TRBV6-3 to TRBJ1-5; a weak D match, TRBD1 (5 bases). Germline CDR1 is MNHEY and CDR2 is SVGEGT. V lost 6 bases and J 3 bases, leaving 18 bases between the germline ends. The CDR3 has 16 amino acids.

This clonotype was observed a handful of times. The chain links TRBV7-8 to TRBJ1-1; TRBD1 matches 8 bases. This CDR3 contains 12 residues. With 5 bases clipped from V and 9 bases from J, the junction kept 5 bases outside the gene matches. Germline V gives CDR1 SGHVS, CDR2 FQNEAQ. This CDR3 reads CASSPWTGKAFF. The DNA of the CDR3 is TGTGCCAGCAGCCCATGGACAGGGAAAGCTTTCTTT.

The J gene is TRBJ1-5, the V gene TRBV3-1, with D unclear. V lost 2 bases and J lost 5, with 13 bases in between. The germline V gene encodes CDR1 LGHDT and CDR2 YNNKEL (reference sequence). The CDR3 length is 15 residues. The CDR3 sequence: CASSQSSGADQPQHF. Here the CDR3 DNA reads TGTGCCAGCAGCCAATCCTCGGGCGCCGATCAGCCCCAGCATTTT.

This sequence joins TRBV4-3 and TRBJ2-3; D possibly uses TRBD1 or TRBD2 (6 bases each). CDR3 size: 16 residues. V was cut by 1 base and J by 4 bases, with 15 bases left in between. Germline-derived CDR1 and CDR2 are LGHNA and YSLEER. The CDR3 region is CASSQAPRGDADTQYF. The CDR3 DNA reads TGCGCCAGCAGCCAAGCCCCTAGGGGGGACGCAGATACGCAGTATTTT.

The rearrangement links TRBV7-2 to TRBJ2-3; 10 nucleotides match TRBD2. The length of the CDR3 is 16 residues. V lost 4 bases to trimming and J lost 7 bases; unmatched junction nucleotides: 11. In germline, CDR1 is SGHTA, CDR2 FQGNSA. The CDR3 here is CASSSLSGGLYHTQYF. The CDR3 bases are TGTGCCAGCAGCTCCCTTAGCGGGGGGTTATATCATACGCAGTATTTT.

This clonotype was seen more than once but under ten times. V and J are TRBV14 and TRBJ2-5, with a weak D call TRBD2 (5 bases). V lost 1 base, J lost 2 bases, and 14 bases lay in between. Germline CDR1 and CDR2: SGHDN and FVKESK. The length of the CDR3 is 16 residues. CDR3 amino acids: CASSQVPRAEQETQYF. CDR3 coding DNA: TGTGCCAGCAGCCAAGTCCCGAGGGCGGAACAAGAGACCCAGTACTTC.